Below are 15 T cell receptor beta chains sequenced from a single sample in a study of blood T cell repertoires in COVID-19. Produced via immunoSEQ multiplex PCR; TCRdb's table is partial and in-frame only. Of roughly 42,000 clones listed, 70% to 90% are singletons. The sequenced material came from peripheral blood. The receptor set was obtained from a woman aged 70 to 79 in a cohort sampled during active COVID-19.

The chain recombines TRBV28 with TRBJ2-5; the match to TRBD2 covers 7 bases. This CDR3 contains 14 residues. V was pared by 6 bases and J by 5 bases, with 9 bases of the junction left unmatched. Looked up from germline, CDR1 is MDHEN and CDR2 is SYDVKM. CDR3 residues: CASSLGGWRETQYF. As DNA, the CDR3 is TGTGCCAGCAGCCTGGGGGGGTGGAGGGAGACCCAGTACTTC. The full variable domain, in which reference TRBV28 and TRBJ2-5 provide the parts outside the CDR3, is DVKVTQSSRYLVKRTGEKVFLECVQDMDHENMFWYRQDPGLGLRLIYFSYDVKMKEKGDIPEGYSVSREKKERFSLILESASTNQTSMYLCASSLGGWRETQYFGPGTRLLVL.

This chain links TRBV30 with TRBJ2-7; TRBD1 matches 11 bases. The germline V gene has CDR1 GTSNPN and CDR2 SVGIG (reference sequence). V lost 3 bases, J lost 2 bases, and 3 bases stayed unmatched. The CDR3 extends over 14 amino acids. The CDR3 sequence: CAWSWTGGPYEQYF. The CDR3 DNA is TGTGCCTGGAGCTGGACAGGGGGCCCCTACGAGCAGTACTTC.

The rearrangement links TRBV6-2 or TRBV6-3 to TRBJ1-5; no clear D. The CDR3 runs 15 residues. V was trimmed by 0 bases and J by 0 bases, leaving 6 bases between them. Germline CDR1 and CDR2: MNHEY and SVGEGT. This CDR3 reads CASSYSIDSNQPQHF. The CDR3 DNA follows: TGTGCCAGCAGTTACTCGATAGATAGCAATCAGCCCCAGCATTTT.

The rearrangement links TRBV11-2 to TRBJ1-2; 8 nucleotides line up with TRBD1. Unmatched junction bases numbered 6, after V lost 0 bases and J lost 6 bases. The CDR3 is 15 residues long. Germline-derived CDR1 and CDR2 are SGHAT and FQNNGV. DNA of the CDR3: TGTGCCAGCAGCTTAGATGCAGGGGGCTATGATGGCTACACCTTC. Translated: CASSLDAGGYDGYTF.

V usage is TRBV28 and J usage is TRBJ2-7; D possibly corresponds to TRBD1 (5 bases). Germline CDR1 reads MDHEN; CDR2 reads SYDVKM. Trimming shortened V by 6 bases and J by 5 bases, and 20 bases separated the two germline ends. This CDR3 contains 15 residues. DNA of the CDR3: TGTGCCAGCAGCTCCGGTAGTGGGGCGGACGACGAGCAGTACTTC. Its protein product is CASSSGSGADDEQYF.

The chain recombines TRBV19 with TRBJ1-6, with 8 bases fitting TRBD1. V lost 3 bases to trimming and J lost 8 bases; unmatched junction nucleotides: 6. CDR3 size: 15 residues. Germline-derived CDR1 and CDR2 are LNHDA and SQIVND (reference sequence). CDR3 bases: TGTGCCAGTAGTATCTCGGGACAGGTAGATTCACCCCTCCACTTT. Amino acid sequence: CASSISGQVDSPLHF.

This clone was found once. The CDR3 nucleotides are TGTGCCATCAGTATTGGGACAGTTAATCCTACTGGGCTTTTCTTC. Translating it yields CAISIGTVNPTGLFF. The chain carries TRBV10-3 and TRBJ2-1; TRBD1 agrees at 7 bases. There are 15 residues in the CDR3. Per the germline V gene, CDR1 is ENHRY and CDR2 is SYGVKD. Trimming cost V 5 bases and J 16 bases; bases outside gene matches: 20.

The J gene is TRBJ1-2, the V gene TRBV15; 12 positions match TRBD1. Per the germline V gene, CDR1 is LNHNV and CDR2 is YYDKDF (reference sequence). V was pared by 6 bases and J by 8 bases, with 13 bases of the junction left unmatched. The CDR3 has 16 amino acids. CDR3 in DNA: TGTGCCACCAGTGGGGACAGGGGGCTCAGGGCAAACGGCTACACCTTC. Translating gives CATSGDRGLRANGYTF.

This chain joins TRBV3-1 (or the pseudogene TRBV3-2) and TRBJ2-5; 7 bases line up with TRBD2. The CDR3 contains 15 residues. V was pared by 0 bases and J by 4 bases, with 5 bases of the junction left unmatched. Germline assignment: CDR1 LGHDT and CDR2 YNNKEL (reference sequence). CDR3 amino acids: CASSQDIAGGETQYF. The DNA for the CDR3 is TGTGCCAGCAGCCAAGATATAGCGGGTGGAGAGACCCAGTACTTC.

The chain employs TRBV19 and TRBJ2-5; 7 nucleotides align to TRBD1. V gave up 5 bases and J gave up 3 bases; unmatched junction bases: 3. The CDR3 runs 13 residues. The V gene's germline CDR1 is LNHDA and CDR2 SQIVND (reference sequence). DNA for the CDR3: TGTGCCAGTAGTCCCGGGACAGAAGAGACCCAGTACTTC. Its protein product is CASSPGTEETQYF.

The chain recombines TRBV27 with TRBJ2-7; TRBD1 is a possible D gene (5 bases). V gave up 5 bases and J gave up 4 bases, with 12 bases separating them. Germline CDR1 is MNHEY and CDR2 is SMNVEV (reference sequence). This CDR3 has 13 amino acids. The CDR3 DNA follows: TGTGCCAGCAGTCCCCGGACACTTTACGAGCAGTACTTC. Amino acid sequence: CASSPRTLYEQYF.

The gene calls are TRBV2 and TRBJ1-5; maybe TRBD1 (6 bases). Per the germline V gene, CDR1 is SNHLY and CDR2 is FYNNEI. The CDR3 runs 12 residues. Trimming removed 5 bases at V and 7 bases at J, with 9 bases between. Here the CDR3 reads CASSPGEQPQHF. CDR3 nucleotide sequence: TGTGCCAGCAGTCCAGGGGAACAGCCCCAGCATTTT.

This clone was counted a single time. This CDR3 reads CSVRRGTDYGYTF. CDR3 nucleotides: TGCAGCGTTCGCAGGGGAACCGACTATGGCTACACCTTC. The chain has TRBV29-1 and TRBJ1-2, with a tentative D call TRBD1 (6 bases). V lost 5 bases and J 3 bases, leaving 13 bases between the germline ends. Looked up from germline, CDR1 is SQVTM and CDR2 is ANQGSEA. The CDR3 runs 13 residues.

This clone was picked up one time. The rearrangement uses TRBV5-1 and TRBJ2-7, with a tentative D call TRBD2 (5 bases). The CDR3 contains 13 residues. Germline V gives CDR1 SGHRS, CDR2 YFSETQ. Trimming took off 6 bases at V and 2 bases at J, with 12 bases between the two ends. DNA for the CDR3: TGCGCCAGCACAGCTAGCCTACCCTACGAGCAGTACTTC. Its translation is CASTASLPYEQYF. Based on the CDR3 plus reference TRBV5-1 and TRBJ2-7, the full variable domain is KAGVTQTPRYLIKTRGQQVTLSCSPISGHRSVSWYQQTPGQGLQFLFEYFSETQRNKGNFPGRFSGRQFSNSRSEMNVSTLELGDSALYLCASTASLPYEQYFGPGTRLTVT.

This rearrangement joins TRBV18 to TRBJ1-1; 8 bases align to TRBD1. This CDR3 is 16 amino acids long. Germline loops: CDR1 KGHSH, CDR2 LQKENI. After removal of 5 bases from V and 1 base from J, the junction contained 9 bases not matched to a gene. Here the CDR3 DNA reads TGTGCCAGCTCAGCGTGGCAGGGGGCAGGGAACACTGAAGCTTTCTTT. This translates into CASSAWQGAGNTEAFF.